What follows are 21 T cell receptor beta chains derived from one specimen sequenced in a study of blood T cells in healthy people across ages. The use of a sample-barcoded 5' primer and a J-beta primer mix characterized a second PCR of about 7 to 12 cycles. TCRdb passed the 5' RACE reads through MiXCR, listing each CDR3 protein once. The table lists 1.5 million to 1.8 million distinct CDR3 sequences, roughly 43% of them singletons. Sequenced input: blood. The receptor source for this set is a woman between 18 and 29 years old in good health.

The J gene is TRBJ1-2, the V gene TRBV5-1; D may be TRBD1 (6 bases). Trimming took 7 bases from V and 2 from J, leaving 18 bases between them. Looked up from germline, CDR1 is SGHRS and CDR2 is YFSETQ. The CDR3 consists of 15 residues. CDR3 protein: CASCFGQQGNYGYTF. DNA for the CDR3: TGCGCCAGCTGTTTCGGACAGCAGGGCAACTATGGCTACACCTTC.

The chain couples TRBV29-1 to TRBJ1-1, with TRBD1 matching 11 bases. The CDR3 sequence is 13 residues long. Germline V gene lookup returns CDR1 SQVTM and CDR2 ANQGSEA. V lost 4 bases, J lost 4 bases, and 2 bases stayed unmatched. CDR3 sequence: CSVAGTGGTEAFF. The DNA of the CDR3 is TGCAGCGTTGCCGGGACAGGGGGCACTGAAGCTTTCTTT. Combining the CDR3 with reference TRBV29-1 and TRBJ1-1 gives the whole variable domain SAVISQKPSRDICQRGTSLTIQCQVDSQVTMMFWYRQQPGQSLTLIATANQGSEATYESGFVIDKFPISRPNLTFSTLTVSNMSPEDSSIYLCSVAGTGGTEAFFGQGTRLTVV.

The chain recombines TRBV28 with TRBJ2-1; D is undetermined. The CDR3 has 15 amino acids. The V end was cut by 6 bases, the J end by 5 bases, with 17 bases between. Germline CDR1 reads MDHEN; CDR2 reads SYDVKM. The CDR3 sequence: CASSPSYGPDNEQFF. The DNA for the CDR3 is TGTGCCAGCAGCCCCTCATATGGGCCGGACAATGAGCAGTTCTTC.

This clonotype was counted only a few times. The chain links TRBV20-1 to TRBJ2-7; TRBD2 matches 8 bases. V gave up 6 bases and J gave up 2 bases; unmatched junction bases: 9. In germline, CDR1 is DFQATT, CDR2 SNEGSKA (reference sequence). This CDR3 contains 14 residues. CDR3 sequence reads: CSADPGGRTYEQYF. The CDR3 DNA sequence: TGCAGTGCCGACCCCGGCGGGAGGACCTACGAGCAGTACTTC.

Only a few counts were recorded for this clonotype. This rearrangement joins TRBV27 to TRBJ1-6; weak D call: TRBD1 (6 bases). Per the germline V gene, CDR1 is MNHEY and CDR2 is SMNVEV (reference sequence). CDR3 length: 14 residues. The V end lost 5 bases, the J end lost 10 bases, and 15 bases lay between the germline ends. For the CDR3, the DNA is TGTGCCAGCAGTCAAACATGGACAGCCTCACCCCTCCACTTT. Residues: CASSQTWTASPLHF.

Many counts were recorded for this clonotype. CDR3 in amino acids: CSATYPSGQETQYF. The CDR3 DNA reads TGCAGTGCCACTTACCCTAGCGGGCAAGAGACCCAGTACTTC. This chain links TRBV20-1 with TRBJ2-5, with 8 bases identical to TRBD2. Looked up from germline, CDR1 is DFQATT and CDR2 is SNEGSKA (reference sequence). This CDR3 contains 14 residues. V dropped 6 bases and J dropped 2; count of bases not matched to a gene: 8.

The chain has TRBV20-1 and TRBJ1-6; no firm D call. The ends were cut back, 5 bases at V and 0 bases at J, with 11 bases in the middle. CDR1 is DFQATT, CDR2 SNEGSKA, per germline (reference sequence). The CDR3 sequence is 15 residues long. CDR3 nucleotide sequence: TGCAGTGCTCCCAACAAGAGCTCCTATAATTCACCCCTCCACTTT. Encoded protein: CSAPNKSSYNSPLHF.

J is TRBJ2-7 and V is TRBV20-1; no firm D call. Germline V gene data show CDR1 as DFQATT and CDR2 as SNEGSKA (reference sequence). Trimming shortened V by 0 bases and J by 0 bases, and 15 bases separated the two germline ends. This CDR3 has 16 amino acids. The CDR3: CSARDLLRTSSYEQYF. The CDR3 DNA reads as TGCAGTGCTAGAGATCTACTACGCACGAGCTCCTACGAGCAGTACTTC.

This clonotype was detected once. This chain connects TRBV27 to TRBJ2-1; TRBD2 matches 11 bases. V shed 1 base, J shed 3 bases, and the junction held 2 bases outside the gene matches. CDR1 MNHEY and CDR2 SMNVEV come from the germline V gene (reference sequence). The CDR3 has 16 amino acids. The DNA of the CDR3 is TGTGCCAGCAGTTTATTGGGGACTAGCGGCTACAATGAGCAGTTCTTC. Translated: CASSLLGTSGYNEQFF.

The chain is built from TRBV29-1 and TRBJ2-1; D gene ambiguous. Trimming took off 4 bases at V and 6 bases at J, with 7 bases between the two ends. The germline V gene encodes CDR1 SQVTM and CDR2 ANQGSEA. The CDR3 covers 11 residues. Here the CDR3 DNA reads TGCAGCGTTGTGCCAGGCAATGAGCAGTTCTTC. Encoded protein: CSVVPGNEQFF.

V usage is TRBV6-2 or TRBV6-3 and J usage is TRBJ2-5; possibly TRBD2 for D (5 bases). The CDR3 is 14 amino acids. V lost 1 base and J 11 bases, leaving 17 bases between the germline ends. CDR1 and CDR2 from the germline V gene are MNHEY and SVGEGT. The DNA for the CDR3 is TGTGCCAGCAGTTACTTGGGCAGTCGGGGTGAGCAGTACTTC. Translated: CASSYLGSRGEQYF.

V gene TRBV7-9 combines with J gene TRBJ1-1, with TRBD1 matching over 7 bases. CDR1 SEHNR and CDR2 FQNEAQ come from the germline V gene (reference sequence). V gave up 2 bases and J gave up 0 bases; unmatched junction bases: 12. This CDR3 is built from 18 residues. The CDR3 loop is CASSLMGQRKYMNTEAFF. The CDR3 DNA reads TGTGCCAGCAGCTTAATGGGACAGCGCAAATACATGAACACTGAAGCTTTCTTT.

The rearrangement uses TRBV7-2 and TRBJ2-7, with D hard to call. The CDR3 has 13 residues. The V and J ends lost 5 bases and 4 bases respectively, with 12 bases between them. Per the germline V gene, CDR1 is SGHTA and CDR2 is FQGNSA. The CDR3 coding sequence is TGTGCCAGCAGCCCCGATCCGGGTTACGAGCAGTACTTC. Its translation: CASSPDPGYEQYF. The whole variable domain, remainder taken from reference TRBV7-2 and TRBJ2-7, is GAGVSQSPSNKVTEKGKDVELRCDPISGHTALYWYRQSLGQGLEFLIYFQGNSAPDKSGLPSDRFSAERTGGSVSTLTIQRTQQEDSAVYLCASSPDPGYEQYFGPGTRLTVT.

The chain couples TRBV5-1 to TRBJ2-1; 7 bases are shared with TRBD2. The V gene end was trimmed by 7 bases and the J gene end by 2 bases; junction bases not matched to a gene: 9. The CDR3 runs to 15 residues. Germline V gene data show CDR1 as SGHRS and CDR2 as YFSETQ. CDR3 region: CASLPIAGAYNEQFF. CDR3 in DNA: TGCGCCAGCCTTCCTATAGCGGGTGCCTACAATGAGCAGTTCTTC.

This clonotype has only a few counts. The J gene is TRBJ1-1, the V gene TRBV6-6; 8 bases align to TRBD1. J lost 7 bases, V lost 7 bases, and 8 bases had no gene match. CDR3 length: 13 residues. Germline V gives CDR1 MNHNY, CDR2 SVGAGI (reference sequence). The CDR3 bases are TGTGCCAGCAAGGACAGGGAAGATAGTGAAGCTTTCTTT. The encoded protein is CASKDREDSEAFF.

The chain employs TRBV6-2 or TRBV6-3 and TRBJ1-5, with D possibly TRBD1 on 5 matching bases. Trimming took off 7 bases at V and 5 bases at J, with 21 bases between the two ends. The germline gives CDR1 MNHEY, CDR2 SVGEGT. CDR3 size: 16 residues. The CDR3 DNA follows: TGTGCCAGCACTTTCAGGGCGGCGGGGGACTATCAGCCCCAGCATTTT. Its protein product is CASTFRAAGDYQPQHF.

The sample holds a few counts of this clonotype. The chain links TRBV12-3 or TRBV12-4 to TRBJ2-3, with 10 bases identical to TRBD2. This CDR3 region has 17 residues. J was trimmed by 4 bases and V by 1 base; bases with no gene match: 8. The CDR3 nucleotides read TGTGCCAGCAGTTTAGGCCTAGCGGGAGTTTTATCAGATACGCAGTATTTT. This translates into CASSLGLAGVLSDTQYF.

Remarks on this clonotype: The junction differs from germline at one of its ends, possibly a read error. This chain links TRBV28 with TRBJ1-2; no firm D call. CDR1 is MDHEN, CDR2 SYDVKM, per germline. There are 16 residues in the CDR3. The CDR3 region has the DNA TGTGTCAGCAGTTTATGGAACCAGTGGCAGGCCCATGGCTACACCTTC. It codes for CVSSLWNQWQAHGYTF.

This chain joins TRBV21-1 and TRBJ2-3. TRBV21-1 counts as a pseudogene. The CDR3 covers 13 residues. The CDR3, as DNA: TGTGCCAGCAGCAGACGCCTGGTAGATACGCAGTATTTT. It yields the protein CASSRRLVDTQYF.

The chain joins TRBV6-5 to TRBJ2-5, with 7 bases matching TRBD2. Germline CDR1 and CDR2: MNHEY and SVGAGI. Germline trimming cut 3 bases from V and 0 bases from J; bases unmatched to any gene: 22. The CDR3 is 21 amino acids. CDR3 protein: CASSYLAGSAGIGTYQETQYF. CDR3 DNA sequence: TGTGCCAGCAGTTATCTGGCAGGTTCAGCGGGGATTGGTACATACCAAGAGACCCAGTACTTC.

This clonotype was picked up a small number of times. This chain uses TRBV7-2 with TRBJ2-4, with 7 bases identical to TRBD1. This CDR3 has 15 residues. Germline V gene lookup returns CDR1 SGHTA and CDR2 FQGNSA. The J segment lost 0 bases and the V segment lost 6 bases, leaving 5 bases of the junction unmatched. CDR3 nucleotides: TGTGCCAGCAGTTACGACAGGGTAGCCAAAAACATTCAGTACTTC. It specifies CASSYDRVAKNIQYF.